The clone carrying this TCR beta chain was found a few times. These data come from a study of blood T cells in healthy people across ages. A J-beta primer mix and a sample-barcoded 5' primer were used in a second PCR of about 7 to 12 cycles. TCRdb passed the 5' RACE reads through MiXCR, listing each CDR3 protein once. The sample consists of around 800,000 distinct CDR3 sequences, around 24% of them appearing once. These data were likewise used in another study, on T cells of mothers and their children. That study adds: Among related mother-child pairs, overlap was slightly higher than in unrelated pairs, though not significantly.

Sequencing used blood. This sequence originates from a boy aged 10-17 years in good health.

CDR3 residues: CAISESQGLAGGNEQFF. The CDR3 region has the DNA TGTGCCATCAGTGAGTCCCAAGGACTAGCGGGGGGCAATGAGCAGTTCTTC. The chain recombines TRBV10-3 with TRBJ2-1, with 14 positions matching TRBD2. CDR1 and CDR2 (germline): ENHRY, SYGVKD. The CDR3 spans 17 residues. V lost 0 bases, J lost 6 bases, and 4 bases stayed unmatched.